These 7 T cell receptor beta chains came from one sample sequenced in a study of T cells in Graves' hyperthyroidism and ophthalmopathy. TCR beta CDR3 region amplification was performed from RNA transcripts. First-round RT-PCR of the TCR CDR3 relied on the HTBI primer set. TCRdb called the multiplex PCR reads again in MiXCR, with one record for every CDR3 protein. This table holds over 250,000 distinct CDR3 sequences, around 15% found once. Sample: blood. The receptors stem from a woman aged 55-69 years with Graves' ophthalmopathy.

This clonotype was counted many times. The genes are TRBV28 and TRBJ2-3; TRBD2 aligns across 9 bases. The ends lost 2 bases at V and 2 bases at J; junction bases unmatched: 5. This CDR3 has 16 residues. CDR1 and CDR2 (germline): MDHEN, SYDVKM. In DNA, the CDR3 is TGTGCCAGCAGTTTAAATCCTAGCGGGGACACAGATACGCAGTATTTT. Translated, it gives CASSLNPSGDTDTQYF.

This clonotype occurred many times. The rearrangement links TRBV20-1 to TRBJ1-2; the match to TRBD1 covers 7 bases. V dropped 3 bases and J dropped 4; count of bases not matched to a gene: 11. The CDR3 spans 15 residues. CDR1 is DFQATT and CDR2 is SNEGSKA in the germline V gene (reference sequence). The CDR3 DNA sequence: TGCAGTGCTAGGGACCGGGACAGAGGCTCCTATGGCTACACCTTC. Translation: CSARDRDRGSYGYTF.

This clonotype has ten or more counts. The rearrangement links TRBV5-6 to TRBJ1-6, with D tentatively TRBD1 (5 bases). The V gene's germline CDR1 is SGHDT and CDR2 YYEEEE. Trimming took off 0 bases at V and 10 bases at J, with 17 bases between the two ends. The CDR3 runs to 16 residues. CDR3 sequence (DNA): TGTGCCAGCAGCTTGGGTCGAGGGGCCAGCGGCTCACCCCTCCACTTT. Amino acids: CASSLGRGASGSPLHF.

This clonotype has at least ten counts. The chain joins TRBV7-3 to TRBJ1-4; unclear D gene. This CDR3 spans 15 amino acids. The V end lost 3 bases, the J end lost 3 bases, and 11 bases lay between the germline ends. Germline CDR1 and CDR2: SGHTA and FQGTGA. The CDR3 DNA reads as TGTGCCAGCAGCTTGGGAGGGAGCCCTAATGAAAAACTGTTTTTT. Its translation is CASSLGGSPNEKLFF.

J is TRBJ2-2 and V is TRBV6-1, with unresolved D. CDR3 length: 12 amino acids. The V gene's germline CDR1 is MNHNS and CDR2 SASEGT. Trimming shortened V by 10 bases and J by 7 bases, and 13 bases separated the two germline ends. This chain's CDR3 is CAILIPDGELFF. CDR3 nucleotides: TGTGCCATTTTGATCCCGGACGGGGAGCTGTTTTTT.

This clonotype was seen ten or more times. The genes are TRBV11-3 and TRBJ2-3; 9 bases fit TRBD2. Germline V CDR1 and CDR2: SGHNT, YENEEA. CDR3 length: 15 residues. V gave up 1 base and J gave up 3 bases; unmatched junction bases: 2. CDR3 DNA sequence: TGTGCCAGCAGCTTAGGCGGGGGGGAGACAGATACGCAGTATTTT. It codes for CASSLGGGETDTQYF.

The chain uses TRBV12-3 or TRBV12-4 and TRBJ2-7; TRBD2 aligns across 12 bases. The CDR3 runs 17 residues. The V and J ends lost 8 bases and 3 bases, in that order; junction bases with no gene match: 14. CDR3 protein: CASSSDPRLAGDYEQYF. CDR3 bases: TGTGCCAGCTCTTCCGACCCCCGACTAGCGGGAGACTACGAGCAGTACTTC.